This T cell receptor beta chain comes out of a study of naive and memory T cell subsets. This clonotype was picked up many times. The antigen remains unidentified. Germline CDR1 MGHRA, CDR2 YSYEKL. Germline trimming cut 3 bases from V and 0 bases from J; bases unmatched to any gene: 15. The CDR3 length is 22 residues. The SP2 primer and nested alpha and beta constant region primers amplified ligated cDNA in four rounds. For blood and skin samples, reverse transcription used TCR alpha and beta constant primers. TCRdb called the 5' RACE reads again in MiXCR, with one record for every CDR3 protein. This sample has tens of thousands of distinct CDR3 sequences, with approximately 4.5% found just once. Study-level findings and limits: TCR transcript changes with activation or differentiation may affect this RNA method.

TCR cDNA received a 3' ligated oligonucleotide that carried a UMI. The chain couples TRBV4-1 to TRBJ2-1; 15 bases map to TRBD2. The source is a female donor in good health. The CDR3 DNA follows: TGCGCCAGCAGCCACACCTTAGTCCCCGGGACTAGCGGGGGGAGCTCCTACAATGAGCAGTTCTTC. This sequence encodes CASSHTLVPGTSGGSSYNEQFF.